One sample yielded the 3 T cell receptor beta chains listed below, sequenced in a study of Ad26.COV2.S vaccination and SARS-CoV-2 variants. Assay: immunoSEQ multiplex PCR; the TCRdb copy retains only in-frame clones and omits some. The sample lists 430,000 or so clones, 80% to 95% occurring once. Sample treatment: roughly 20 received Ad26.COV2.S at low or high dose, single or two shots; about 5 received placebo; per-sample allocation not given. Sample collection was performed on day 63 after the first vaccine or placebo injection. The sample was peripheral blood, taken in a trial of Ad26.COV2.S vaccine versus placebo. All receptors come from a person between 18 and 59 years old who received the Ad26.COV2.S COVID-19 vaccine or a placebo.

The CDR3 here is CATSRDPGWTEEQYF. CDR3 nucleotides: TGTGCCACCAGCAGAGATCCAGGGTGGACGGAGGAGCAGTACTTC. V gene TRBV15 combines with J gene TRBJ2-7; the D gene is possibly TRBD1 (5 bases). Germline V gene data show CDR1 as LNHNV and CDR2 as YYDKDF (reference sequence). This CDR3 region has 15 residues. Between the trimmed V and J ends, which lost 0 bases and 7 bases, there was a span of 16 bases.

The chain uses TRBV19 and TRBJ2-1, with D maybe TRBD2 (6 bases). Trimming removed 2 bases from V and 5 bases from J, with 13 bases in between. The length of the CDR3 is 15 residues. Per the germline V gene, CDR1 is LNHDA and CDR2 is SQIVND (reference sequence). Here the CDR3 reads CASSIISGSNNEQFF. The CDR3 DNA sequence: TGTGCCAGTAGTATAATCAGCGGGTCAAACAATGAGCAGTTCTTC.

The chain is built from TRBV2 and TRBJ1-2; 9 positions agree with TRBD1. The ends lost 6 bases at V and 6 bases at J; junction bases unmatched: 11. The CDR3 runs to 15 residues. Germline CDR1 is SNHLY and CDR2 is FYNNEI. The CDR3 nucleotides are TGTGCCAGCAGGTTTAGGTCGGGACAGGGTGATGGCTACACCTTC. Translation: CASRFRSGQGDGYTF.